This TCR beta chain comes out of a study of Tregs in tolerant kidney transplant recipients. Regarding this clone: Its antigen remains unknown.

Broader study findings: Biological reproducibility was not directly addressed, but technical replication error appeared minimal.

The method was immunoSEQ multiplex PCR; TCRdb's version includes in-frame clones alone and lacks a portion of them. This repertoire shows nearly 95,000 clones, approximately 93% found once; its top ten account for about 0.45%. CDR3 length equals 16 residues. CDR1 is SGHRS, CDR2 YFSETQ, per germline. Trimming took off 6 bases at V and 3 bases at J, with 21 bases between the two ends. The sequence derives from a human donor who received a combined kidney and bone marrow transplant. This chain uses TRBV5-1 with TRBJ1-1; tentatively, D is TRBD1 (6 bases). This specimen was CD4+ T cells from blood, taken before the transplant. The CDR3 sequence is CASTGRGGRRDTEAFF. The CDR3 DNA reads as TGCGCCAGCACCGGGAGGGGGGGTAGGAGAGACACTGAAGCTTTCTTT. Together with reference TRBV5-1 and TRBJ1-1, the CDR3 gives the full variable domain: KAGVTQTPRYLIKTRGQQVTLSCSPISGHRSVSWYQQTPGQGLQFLFEYFSETQRNKGNFPGRFSGRQFSNSRSEMNVSTLELGDSALYLCASTGRGGRRDTEAFFGQGTRLTVV.